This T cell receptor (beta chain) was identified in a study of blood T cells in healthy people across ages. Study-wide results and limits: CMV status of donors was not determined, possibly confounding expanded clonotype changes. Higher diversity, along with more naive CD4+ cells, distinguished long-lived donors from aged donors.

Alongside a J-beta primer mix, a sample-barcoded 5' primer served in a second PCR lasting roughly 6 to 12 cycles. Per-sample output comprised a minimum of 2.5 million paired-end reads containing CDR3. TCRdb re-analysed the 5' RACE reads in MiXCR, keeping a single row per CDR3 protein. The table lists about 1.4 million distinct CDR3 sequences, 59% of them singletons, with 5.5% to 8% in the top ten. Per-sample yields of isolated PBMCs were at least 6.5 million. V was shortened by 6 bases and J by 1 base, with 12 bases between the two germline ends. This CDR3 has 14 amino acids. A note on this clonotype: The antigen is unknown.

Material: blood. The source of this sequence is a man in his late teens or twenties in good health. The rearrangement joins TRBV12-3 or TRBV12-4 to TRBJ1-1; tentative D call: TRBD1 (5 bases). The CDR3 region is CASRRGSGNTEAFF. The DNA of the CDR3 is TGTGCCAGCAGGAGGGGCTCTGGGAACACTGAAGCTTTCTTT.